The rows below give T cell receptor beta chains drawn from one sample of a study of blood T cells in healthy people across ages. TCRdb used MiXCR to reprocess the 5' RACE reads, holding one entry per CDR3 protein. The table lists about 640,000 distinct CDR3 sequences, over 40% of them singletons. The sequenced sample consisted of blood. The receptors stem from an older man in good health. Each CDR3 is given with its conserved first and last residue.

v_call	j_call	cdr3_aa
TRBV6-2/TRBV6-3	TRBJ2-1	CASSYPFGLARHEQFF
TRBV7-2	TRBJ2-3	CASSLMSSGVGDTQYF
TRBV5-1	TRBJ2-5	CASTVDQETQYF
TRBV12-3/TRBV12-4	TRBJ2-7	CASSLRRAQGPHEQYF
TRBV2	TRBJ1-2	CASSEDLYGYTF
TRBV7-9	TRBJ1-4	CASGRDRGNEKLFF
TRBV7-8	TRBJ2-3	CASTLSSSTDTQYF
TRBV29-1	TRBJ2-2	CSVGAGVTGELFF
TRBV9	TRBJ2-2	CASSVSSGGENTGELFF
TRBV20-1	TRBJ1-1	CSARAARGNYEAFF
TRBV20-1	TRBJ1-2	CSARGSVGYTF
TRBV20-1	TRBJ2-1	CSARSRGAGGVYKEQFF
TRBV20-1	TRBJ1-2	CSARGTGQYGYTF
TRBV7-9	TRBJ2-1	CASSLGTGGEQFF
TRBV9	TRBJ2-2	CASSPTRDRLTGELFF
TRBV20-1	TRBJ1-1	CSAGEGGNTEAFF
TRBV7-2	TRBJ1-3	CASSQNSGSGNTIYF